Listed below are T cell receptor beta chains from one sample, sequenced in a study of blood T cell repertoires in COVID-19. Sequencing used immunoSEQ multiplex PCR; TCRdb keeps in-frame clones, though not all of them. The table lists roughly 300,000 clones, roughly nine tenths of them singletons. Sequencing was done on a sample of peripheral blood. The source is a woman in her twenties or thirties with COVID-19, enrolled during active disease. The CDR3 runs from the conserved cysteine through the conserved F or W. Each record gives: D gene, J gene, V gene, clone size, CDR3 protein, CDR3 DNA. A D gene is named only where the DNA matches it firmly. Rows give clone size only sometimes, using once, few, many, or a class for an expanded clone.

d_gene: TRBD2
j_gene: TRBJ2-7
v_gene: TRBV28
abundance: -
CDR3aa: CASSLLGRAENPYEQYF
CDR3nt: TGTGCCAGCAGTTTATTAGGGAGGGCTGAAAACCCCTACGAGCAGTACTTC

d_gene: -
j_gene: TRBJ1-4
v_gene: TRBV19
abundance: -
CDR3aa: CASSIRRSNEKLFF
CDR3nt: TGTGCCAGTAGTATTAGGAGATCTAATGAAAAACTGTTTTTT

d_gene: -
j_gene: TRBJ1-5
v_gene: TRBV5-1
abundance: once
CDR3aa: CASSLGGGEHQPQHF
CDR3nt: TGCGCCAGCAGCTTGGGAGGGGGTGAGCATCAGCCCCAGCATTTT

d_gene: -
j_gene: TRBJ1-5
v_gene: TRBV19
abundance: -
CDR3aa: CASSQGSNNQPQHF
CDR3nt: TGTGCCAGTAGTCAGGGAAGTAACAATCAGCCCCAGCATTTT

d_gene: -
j_gene: TRBJ1-3
v_gene: TRBV30
abundance: -
CDR3aa: CAWSVQATSGNTIYF
CDR3nt: TGTGCCTGGAGCGTACAGGCAACCTCTGGAAACACCATATATTTT

d_gene: TRBD1
j_gene: TRBJ1-5
v_gene: TRBV19
abundance: -
CDR3aa: CASSPPGQGRDQPQHF
CDR3nt: TGTGCCAGTAGTCCGCCGGGACAGGGAAGGGATCAGCCCCAGCATTTT

d_gene: TRBD1
j_gene: TRBJ2-7
v_gene: TRBV9
abundance: -
CDR3aa: CASSVEQGAYEQYF
CDR3nt: TGTGCCAGCAGCGTAGAACAGGGGGCCTACGAGCAGTACTTC

d_gene: -
j_gene: TRBJ2-7
v_gene: TRBV30
abundance: -
CDR3aa: CAWSPGHPYEQYF
CDR3nt: TGTGCCTGGAGCCCGGGACATCCCTACGAGCAGTACTTC

d_gene: TRBD2
j_gene: TRBJ2-2
v_gene: TRBV11-2
abundance: -
CDR3aa: CASSPLAGANTGELFF
CDR3nt: TGTGCCAGCAGCCCTTTAGCGGGAGCGAACACCGGGGAGCTGTTTTTT

d_gene: -
j_gene: TRBJ2-1
v_gene: TRBV19
abundance: -
CDR3aa: CASSIVYGNEQFF
CDR3nt: TGTGCCAGTAGTATTGTTTACGGCAATGAGCAGTTCTTC

d_gene: -
j_gene: TRBJ2-5
v_gene: TRBV5-1
abundance: -
CDR3aa: CASSFLTGETQYF
CDR3nt: TGCGCCAGCAGCTTCCTTACCGGTGAGACCCAGTACTTC

d_gene: TRBD1
j_gene: TRBJ1-1
v_gene: TRBV10-3
abundance: -
CDR3aa: CAISGQGVDTEAFF
CDR3nt: TGTGCCATCAGTGGACAGGGGGTAGACACTGAAGCTTTCTTT

d_gene: TRBD1
j_gene: TRBJ2-2
v_gene: TRBV9
abundance: -
CDR3aa: CASSVQGDTGELFF
CDR3nt: TGTGCCAGCAGCGTCCAGGGGGACACCGGGGAGCTGTTTTTT

d_gene: -
j_gene: TRBJ1-2
v_gene: TRBV2
abundance: -
CDR3aa: CASSEARGGYGYTF
CDR3nt: TGTGCCAGCAGTGAAGCTCGCGGCGGCTATGGCTACACCTTC

d_gene: -
j_gene: TRBJ2-1
v_gene: TRBV27
abundance: -
CDR3aa: CASSLFRGTGQFF
CDR3nt: TGTGCCAGCAGTTTATTCAGGGGGACTGGGCAGTTCTTC

d_gene: TRBD2
j_gene: TRBJ2-7
v_gene: TRBV28
abundance: once
CDR3aa: CASSPRWAGGLYEQYF
CDR3nt: TGTGCCAGCAGTCCGAGATGGGCGGGAGGCCTCTACGAGCAGTACTTC

d_gene: -
j_gene: TRBJ1-2
v_gene: TRBV6-1
abundance: -
CDR3aa: CASSETGLYGYTF
CDR3nt: TGTGCCAGCAGTGAGACAGGACTCTATGGCTACACCTTC

d_gene: TRBD1
j_gene: TRBJ1-5
v_gene: TRBV7-8
abundance: once
CDR3aa: CASSLEGQGLINQPQHF
CDR3nt: TGTGCCAGCAGCTTAGAAGGACAGGGACTCATCAATCAGCCCCAGCATTTT

d_gene: TRBD1
j_gene: TRBJ2-2
v_gene: TRBV19
abundance: once
CDR3aa: CASSIGQGANTGELFF
CDR3nt: TGTGCCAGTAGTATCGGACAGGGGGCGAACACCGGGGAGCTGTTTTTT

d_gene: TRBD1
j_gene: TRBJ1-6
v_gene: TRBV7-9
abundance: -
CDR3aa: CASSPRTGGGDSPLHF
CDR3nt: TGTGCCAGCAGCCCTCGGACAGGGGGCGGCGATTCACCCCTCCACTTT

d_gene: TRBD1
j_gene: TRBJ2-7
v_gene: TRBV9
abundance: once
CDR3aa: CASSAGTGGYEQYF
CDR3nt: TGTGCCAGCAGCGCCGGGACAGGGGGATACGAGCAGTACTTC

d_gene: TRBD1
j_gene: TRBJ1-1
v_gene: TRBV29-1
abundance: once
CDR3aa: CSAHQGENTEAFF
CDR3nt: TGCAGCGCTCACCAGGGGGAGAACACTGAAGCTTTCTTT

d_gene: -
j_gene: TRBJ2-1
v_gene: TRBV4-1
abundance: -
CDR3aa: CASSRLLASGQFF
CDR3nt: TGCGCCAGCAGCCGCCTACTTGCGAGCGGGCAGTTCTTC

d_gene: -
j_gene: TRBJ2-3
v_gene: TRBV10-2
abundance: -
CDR3aa: CASSESSLLAPSTDTQYF
CDR3nt: TGCGCCAGCAGTGAGTCATCCCTCCTAGCCCCTAGCACAGATACGCAGTATTTT

d_gene: -
j_gene: TRBJ1-1
v_gene: TRBV19
abundance: once
CDR3aa: CASSYLQGRDTEAFF
CDR3nt: TGTGCCAGTAGTTACCTTCAGGGTCGGGACACTGAAGCTTTCTTT

d_gene: TRBD1
j_gene: TRBJ1-1
v_gene: TRBV7-9
abundance: -
CDR3aa: CASSFTGTGITEAFF
CDR3nt: TGTGCCAGCAGCTTTACCGGGACAGGGATCACTGAAGCTTTCTTT

d_gene: TRBD1
j_gene: TRBJ1-2
v_gene: TRBV14
abundance: -
CDR3aa: CASSQAATGIGGYTF
CDR3nt: TGTGCCAGCAGCCAAGCAGCGACAGGGATCGGGGGCTACACCTTC

d_gene: -
j_gene: TRBJ2-2
v_gene: TRBV9
abundance: -
CDR3aa: CASSAPGTPGELFF
CDR3nt: TGTGCCAGCAGCGCCCCGGGGACACCGGGGGAGCTGTTTTTT

d_gene: -
j_gene: TRBJ1-5
v_gene: TRBV10-2
abundance: -
CDR3aa: CASSEVGVPMRGNQPQHF
CDR3nt: TGCGCCAGCAGTGAAGTAGGTGTCCCAATGAGGGGCAATCAGCCCCAGCATTTT

d_gene: -
j_gene: TRBJ2-7
v_gene: TRBV7-8
abundance: -
CDR3aa: CASSLGAARTGSEQYF
CDR3nt: TGTGCCAGCAGCTTAGGAGCGGCGAGGACTGGTTCCGAGCAGTACTTC

d_gene: TRBD2
j_gene: TRBJ2-7
v_gene: TRBV5-1
abundance: -
CDR3aa: CASSSGTSGGGAYYEQYF
CDR3nt: TGCGCCAGCAGCTCCGGGACTAGCGGCGGAGGGGCCTACTACGAGCAGTACTTC

d_gene: TRBD2
j_gene: TRBJ2-1
v_gene: TRBV29-1
abundance: once
CDR3aa: CSGRGSSYNEQFF
CDR3nt: TGCAGCGGGCGGGGGAGCTCCTACAATGAGCAGTTCTTC

d_gene: TRBD1
j_gene: TRBJ2-7
v_gene: TRBV28
abundance: -
CDR3aa: CASSPNPQTGFGRYEQYF
CDR3nt: TGTGCCAGCAGTCCCAATCCCCAGACAGGGTTTGGCCGTTACGAGCAGTACTTC

d_gene: TRBD1
j_gene: TRBJ2-1
v_gene: TRBV3-1/TRBV3-2
abundance: once
CDR3aa: CASSLSGTGTNEQFF
CDR3nt: TGTGCCAGCAGCCTATCCGGGACAGGGACTAATGAGCAGTTCTTC

d_gene: -
j_gene: TRBJ2-2
v_gene: TRBV10-1
abundance: many
CDR3aa: CASSDTDRYTGELFF
CDR3nt: TGCGCCAGCAGTGACACGGACAGATACACCGGGGAGCTGTTTTTT

d_gene: -
j_gene: TRBJ2-2
v_gene: TRBV7-8
abundance: -
CDR3aa: CASSSNGQFSTGELFF
CDR3nt: TGTGCCAGCAGCTCAAACGGACAGTTCTCCACCGGGGAGCTGTTTTTT

d_gene: -
j_gene: TRBJ2-7
v_gene: TRBV19
abundance: -
CDR3aa: CASSPRAGRSEQYF
CDR3nt: TGTGCCAGTAGTCCCCGGGCAGGGAGGAGCGAGCAGTACTTC

d_gene: -
j_gene: TRBJ2-1
v_gene: TRBV11-2
abundance: -
CDR3aa: CASSSAGGHSYNEQFF
CDR3nt: TGTGCCAGCAGCTCCGCTGGCGGCCACTCCTACAATGAGCAGTTCTTC

d_gene: TRBD2
j_gene: TRBJ2-3
v_gene: TRBV5-1
abundance: -
CDR3aa: CASSLERELYTQYF
CDR3nt: TGCGCCAGCAGCTTGGAGCGGGAGTTATATACGCAGTATTTT

d_gene: TRBD1
j_gene: TRBJ2-7
v_gene: TRBV11-2
abundance: -
CDR3aa: CASNSYRDRGNEQYF
CDR3nt: TGTGCCAGCAACTCGTACCGGGACAGGGGGAACGAGCAGTACTTC

d_gene: TRBD1
j_gene: TRBJ1-1
v_gene: TRBV5-4
abundance: -
CDR3aa: CASSLGQGASRNTEAFF
CDR3nt: TGTGCCAGCAGCTTGGGACAGGGGGCCTCCCGAAACACTGAAGCTTTCTTT

d_gene: -
j_gene: TRBJ1-2
v_gene: TRBV5-6
abundance: -
CDR3aa: CASSPGRGSWGYTF
CDR3nt: TGTGCCAGCAGCCCTGGGAGGGGGTCATGGGGCTACACCTTC

d_gene: -
j_gene: TRBJ2-3
v_gene: TRBV6-1
abundance: -
CDR3aa: CASSEGREYPDTQYF
CDR3nt: TGTGCCAGCAGTGAGGGCAGGGAATACCCAGATACGCAGTATTTT

d_gene: -
j_gene: TRBJ2-3
v_gene: TRBV19
abundance: -
CDR3aa: CASSISRDTSTDTQYF
CDR3nt: TGTGCCAGTAGTATTAGTCGAGACACTAGCACAGATACGCAGTATTTT

d_gene: TRBD2
j_gene: TRBJ2-7
v_gene: TRBV9
abundance: -
CDR3aa: CASSNLAGVEEQYF
CDR3nt: TGTGCCAGCAGCAACCTAGCGGGAGTCGAAGAGCAGTACTTC

d_gene: -
j_gene: TRBJ2-3
v_gene: TRBV27
abundance: -
CDR3aa: CASSFRGSTDTQYF
CDR3nt: TGTGCCAGCAGTTTTCGGGGGAGCACAGATACGCAGTATTTT

d_gene: -
j_gene: TRBJ1-2
v_gene: TRBV28
abundance: -
CDR3aa: CASSFTSGELGYTF
CDR3nt: TGTGCCAGCAGTTTCACGTCGGGGGAGCTCGGCTACACCTTC

d_gene: TRBD2
j_gene: TRBJ2-7
v_gene: TRBV27
abundance: -
CDR3aa: CASSSGSGAPSYEQYF
CDR3nt: TGTGCCAGCAGCTCTGGTAGCGGGGCACCATCCTACGAGCAGTACTTC